The TCR beta chain described here comes from a study of technical replicates of blood from a few donors. CDR1 MGHDK and CDR2 SYGVNS come from the germline V gene. V gave up 3 bases and J gave up 5 bases; unmatched junction bases: 7. CDR3 length: 15 residues. The assay was immunoSEQ multiplex PCR, and TCRdb's table has in-frame clones only and misses some. This table holds under 75,000 clones, nearly 95% found once. The TCR comes from a human donor in good health. Some clones in this sample may be carry-over from other donors' samples. Sequencing was carried out using PBMCs. The rearrangement links TRBV25-1 to TRBJ1-5; the match to TRBD1 covers 7 bases. CDR3 in amino acids: CASSDPLTGDQPQHF. The CDR3 DNA sequence: TGTGCCAGCAGTGACCCACTAACAGGGGATCAGCCCCAGCATTTT.